This T cell receptor beta chain was captured by sequencing in a study of T cells in Graves' hyperthyroidism and ophthalmopathy. Findings and limits, study-wide: Progression to ophthalmopathy was predicted a median of roughly 6.8 months early. A 13 V-J signature model discriminated ophthalmopathy versus stable hyperthyroidism.

Worth noting for this clonotype: Its cognate antigen is unknown.

Researchers took RNA transcripts and amplified the TCR beta CDR3 regions from them. The HTBI primer set was used in a first-round RT-PCR of the TCR CDR3. TCRdb re-called the multiplex PCR reads with MiXCR, one entry per CDR3 protein. The table includes 480,000 or so distinct CDR3 sequences, about 45% detected once. The study excluded patients with uncontrolled infection, other autoimmune disease, pregnancy or lactation. This sequence was found in an adult woman with Graves' disease, either hyperthyroidism or ophthalmopathy (not recorded which). The sample consisted of peripheral blood or thyroid tissue (not recorded which).

This CDR3 is CSARSGAQYF. CDR3 nucleotides: TGCAGTGCTAGATCGGGGGCCCAGTACTTC. This chain uses TRBV20-1 with TRBJ2-5; D might be TRBD2 (6 bases). This CDR3 comprises 10 residues. CDR1 and CDR2 from the germline V gene are DFQATT and SNEGSKA (reference sequence). Trimming took 2 bases from V and 9 from J, leaving 7 bases between them.